This entry lists 27 T cell receptor beta chains sequenced from one sample in a study of vaccination and CD4 T cells after COVID-19. TCRdb recomputed calls from the PCR reads with MiXCR, one row per CDR3 protein. The table shows 25,000 or so distinct CDR3 sequences, with roughly 50% occurring only once. The time point denotes: late sampling 161 to 241 days after vaccination in a few convalescent patients. This sample comprised CD4+ T cells from blood, obtained about 7 months after SARS-CoV-2 vaccination. The receptors derive from a human donor who had recovered from COVID-19.

The chain is built from TRBV20-1 and TRBJ2-4; TRBD1 aligns across 9 bases. This CDR3 spans 15 amino acids. Germline-derived CDR1 and CDR2 are DFQATT and SNEGSKA (reference sequence). Germline trimming cut 1 base from V and 4 bases from J; bases unmatched to any gene: 5. The CDR3 here is CSARVDRGGKNIQYF. The CDR3 DNA reads TGCAGTGCTAGAGTGGACAGGGGCGGGAAAAACATTCAGTACTTC.

CDR3 protein: CASSFGLAGKNTQYF. CDR3 bases: TGTGCCAGCAGCTTTGGGCTAGCGGGCAAGAATACGCAGTATTTT. The chain couples TRBV7-3 to TRBJ2-3; TRBD2 aligns across 8 bases. Germline values: CDR1 SGHTA, CDR2 FQGTGA. V dropped 3 bases and J dropped 7; count of bases not matched to a gene: 9. The CDR3 covers 15 residues.

The chain uses TRBV7-6 and TRBJ2-7; 11 nucleotides agree with TRBD1. The germline gives CDR1 SGHVS, CDR2 FNYEAQ. V lost 4 bases to trimming and J lost 2 bases; unmatched junction nucleotides: 7. The length of the CDR3 is 16 residues. The CDR3: CASSSEPGQGAYEQYF. CDR3 bases: TGTGCCAGCAGCTCAGAACCGGGACAGGGGGCCTACGAGCAGTACTTC.

This clonotype is categorized as medium-sized. V gene TRBV6-1 combines with J gene TRBJ1-5; 9 bases align to TRBD1. CDR3 length: 15 residues. V trimming: 1 base; J trimming: 5 bases; junction bases outside the gene matches: 3. The germline V gene encodes CDR1 MNHNS and CDR2 SASEGT. The CDR3 nucleotides read TGTGCCAGCAGTGAAGAGGGGACAGGGTATCAGCCCCAGCATTTT. Amino acids: CASSEEGTGYQPQHF.

In this sample, this clonotype turned up a few times. V gene TRBV19 combines with J gene TRBJ1-5, with 9 bases aligning to TRBD1. CDR1 and CDR2 (germline): LNHDA, SQIVND (reference sequence). V lost 7 bases to trimming and J lost 3 bases; unmatched junction nucleotides: 10. CDR3 length: 16 amino acids. The CDR3 loop is CASTTGQGLNNQPQHF. Here the CDR3 DNA reads TGTGCCAGTACCACTGGACAGGGGTTAAACAATCAGCCCCAGCATTTT.

The rearrangement links TRBV7-6 to TRBJ2-5; tentative D call: TRBD2 (5 bases). CDR1 is SGHVS, CDR2 FNYEAQ, per germline. Trimming removed 2 bases from V and 5 bases from J, with 12 bases in between. The CDR3 runs to 14 residues. The CDR3 here is CASSLRLAGETQYF. DNA for the CDR3: TGTGCCAGCAGCTTACGTCTAGCCGGGGAGACCCAGTACTTC.

The V call is TRBV20-1, the J call TRBJ2-3, with D maybe TRBD2 (6 bases). V was shortened by 5 bases and J by 1 base, with 13 bases between the two germline ends. The germline V gene has CDR1 DFQATT and CDR2 SNEGSKA (reference sequence). The CDR3 covers 14 residues. For the CDR3, the DNA is TGCAGTGCTCCGAGGGGAGGCGGCACAGATACGCAGTATTTT. This sequence encodes CSAPRGGGTDTQYF.

This clonotype was recorded once. The chain joins TRBV7-6 to TRBJ2-7, with TRBD2 as a possible D gene (6 bases). The CDR3 runs 15 residues. The V end was cut by 5 bases, the J end by 4 bases, with 18 bases between. Looked up from germline, CDR1 is SGHVS and CDR2 is FNYEAQ. CDR3 bases: TGTGCCAGCAGCCGGGTGGTAGGCGGGATTTACGAGCAGTACTTC. It translates to CASSRVVGGIYEQYF. The full variable domain, with the rest looked up from reference TRBV7-6 and TRBJ2-7, is GAGVSQSPRYKVTKRGQDVALRCDPISGHVSLYWYRQALGQGPEFLTYFNYEAQQDKSGLPNDRFSAERPEGSISTLTIQRTEQRDSAMYRCASSRVVGGIYEQYFGPGTRLTVT.

The CDR3: CASSQGAGGPNYGYTF. The CDR3 DNA follows: TGCGCCAGCAGCCAAGGGGCAGGGGGGCCTAACTATGGCTACACCTTC. V is TRBV4-1 and J is TRBJ1-2; 7 nucleotides align to TRBD1. Germline CDR1 is MGHRA and CDR2 is YSYEKL. The trim removed 1 base at V and 0 bases at J, leaving 5 bases unmatched. The CDR3 totals 16 residues.

Note on this clonotype: One end of the junction is discordant with germline, which a read error may explain. The J gene is TRBJ1-2, the V gene TRBV7-2, with TRBD1 identical over 8 bases. Germline V gives CDR1 SGHTA, CDR2 FQGNSA. The CDR3 runs to 16 residues. CDR3 sequence reads: CASSYLGQGAHYGCTF. The CDR3 DNA sequence: TGTGCCAGCAGCTACCTCGGGCAGGGGGCGCATTATGGCTGCACCTTC.

The CDR3 is CASSETGGNYEQYF. DNA for the CDR3: TGTGCCAGCAGTGAAACAGGTGGCAACTACGAGCAGTACTTC. The chain carries TRBV6-1 and TRBJ2-7; TRBD1 is a possible D gene (5 bases). This CDR3 is built from 14 residues. CDR1 and CDR2 (germline): MNHNS, SASEGT. V was pared by 2 bases and J by 3 bases, with 11 bases between.

The chain combines TRBV2 with TRBJ2-7; unclear D gene. CDR1 is SNHLY, CDR2 FYNNEI, per germline. V was cut by 4 bases and J by 2 bases, with 6 bases left in between. The CDR3 has 12 amino acids. The CDR3 bases are TGTGCCAGCAGTGGGGGTGCCTACGAGCAGTACTTC. Translation gives CASSGGAYEQYF.

The chain links TRBV7-2 to TRBJ2-1, with D perhaps TRBD1 (5 bases). This CDR3 comprises 12 residues. The ends were cut back, 6 bases at V and 8 bases at J, with 11 bases in the middle. Germline loops: CDR1 SGHTA, CDR2 FQGNSA. For the CDR3, the DNA is TGTGCCAGCAGATCCTGGGGCGATGAGCAGTTCTTC. Translating it yields CASRSWGDEQFF.

This chain connects TRBV6-1 to TRBJ1-5; no clear D gene. The V end was cut by 9 bases, the J end by 5 bases, with 20 bases between. This CDR3 has 15 amino acids. Germline CDR1 reads MNHNS; CDR2 reads SASEGT. CDR3 nucleotides: TGTGCCAGTACTCGGACCCCTTATGGGTATCAGCCCCAGCATTTT. Translated, it gives CASTRTPYGYQPQHF.

V usage is TRBV6-2 or TRBV6-3 and J usage is TRBJ2-1; D gene uncertain. V gave up 2 bases and J gave up 5 bases, with 13 bases separating them. Germline V gene sequence: CDR1 MNHEY, CDR2 SVGEGT. CDR3 size: 15 residues. The CDR3 region has the DNA TGTGCCAGCAGTTACATGGTGGGCCGCGACAATGAGCAGTTCTTC. Its translation is CASSYMVGRDNEQFF.

The rearrangement uses TRBV10-3 and TRBJ1-5; D uncertain. Germline V gene data show CDR1 as ENHRY and CDR2 as SYGVKD. This CDR3 has 13 amino acids. The V end was cut by 10 bases, the J end by 2 bases, with 12 bases between. For the CDR3, the DNA is TGTGCCAGCATGGTTTCGGGCAATCAGCCCCAGCATTTT. Its translation: CASMVSGNQPQHF.

This clonotype was observed a few times. J is TRBJ1-6 and V is TRBV10-3; D unresolved. CDR3 length: 13 residues. V lost 5 bases to trimming and J lost 8 bases, with 10 bases between them. Germline-derived CDR1 and CDR2 are ENHRY and SYGVKD. The CDR3 region is CAISWTEDSPLHF. The CDR3 DNA reads as TGTGCCATCAGTTGGACGGAAGATTCACCCCTCCACTTT.

The chain couples TRBV25-1 to TRBJ1-6; D might be TRBD1 (6 bases). The CDR3 is made up of 16 amino acids. The germline CDR1 and CDR2 sequences are MGHDK and SYGVNS. The V end was cut by 1 base, the J end by 6 bases, with 13 bases between. CDR3 sequence reads: CASSEFTGRSNSPLHF. CDR3 coding DNA: TGTGCCAGCAGTGAATTTACAGGGCGAAGTAATTCACCCCTCCACTTT.

By share, this clonotype counts as medium-sized. This chain uses TRBV7-2 with TRBJ1-6; D is unresolved. CDR1 and CDR2 from the germline V gene are SGHTA and FQGNSA. The length of the CDR3 is 17 residues. Trimming shortened V by 6 bases and J by 10 bases, and 25 bases separated the two germline ends. The CDR3 sequence: CASSPSYLRVPQSPLHF. As DNA, the CDR3 is TGTGCCAGCAGTCCGTCCTATTTAAGGGTCCCTCAGTCACCCCTCCACTTT.

This clonotype was seen once. This chain joins TRBV4-1 and TRBJ2-7; a possible D gene is TRBD1 (5 bases). Germline-derived CDR1 and CDR2 are MGHRA and YSYEKL. V was clipped by 2 bases and J by 6 bases, with 20 bases between them. The CDR3 is 16 amino acids. CDR3 coding DNA: TGCGCCAGCAGCCAAATCAGTCTGGTAGGAAGGGGCGAGCAGTACTTC. It encodes CASSQISLVGRGEQYF.

This chain connects TRBV12-1 to TRBJ2-7. TRBV12-1 is a listed pseudogene. CDR3 length equals 16 residues. Here the CDR3 reads CASSFALFDSSYEQYF. The CDR3, as DNA: TGTGCCAGCAGCTTTGCTTTGTTCGACAGCTCCTACGAGCAGTACTTC.

In its sample, this clonotype was seen once. The chain couples TRBV20-1 to TRBJ2-5; TRBD1 aligns across 9 bases. Germline CDR1 and CDR2: DFQATT and SNEGSKA (reference sequence). Trimming at V came to 4 bases and at J to 4 bases, leaving 4 bases not matched to a gene. This CDR3 is built from 13 residues. The CDR3 coding sequence is TGCAGTGCTACCGGGACAGGGCCAGAGACCCAGTACTTC. Protein product: CSATGTGPETQYF.

The chain employs TRBV7-3 and TRBJ2-2; D not certain. Germline V gene sequence: CDR1 SGHTA, CDR2 FQGTGA. V lost 8 bases, J lost 0 bases, and 7 bases lay in between. The CDR3 totals 13 residues. Here the CDR3 reads CASQMSNTGELFF. Here the CDR3 DNA reads TGTGCCAGCCAAATGTCGAACACCGGGGAGCTGTTTTTT.

The CDR3 sequence: CASSLGAATYEQYF. The CDR3 bases are TGTGCCAGCAGCTTAGGTGCAGCAACCTACGAGCAGTACTTC. The J gene is TRBJ2-7, the V gene TRBV7-9; no reliable D call. CDR3 size: 14 residues. Germline V gives CDR1 SEHNR, CDR2 FQNEAQ (reference sequence). V was clipped by 1 base and J by 2 bases, with 9 bases between them. The complete variable domain, with remaining parts taken from reference TRBV7-9 and TRBJ2-7, reads DTGVSQNPRHKITKRGQNVTFRCDPISEHNRLYWYRQTLGQGPEFLTYFQNEAQLEKSRLLSDRFSAERPKGSFSTLEIQRTEQGDSAMYLCASSLGAATYEQYFGPGTRLTVT.

The rearrangement links TRBV15 to TRBJ2-7, with D tentatively TRBD2 (6 bases). Germline CDR1 is LNHNV and CDR2 is YYDKDF (reference sequence). Trimming stripped 3 bases from V and 6 bases from J, with 27 bases between. The CDR3 has 18 residues. The CDR3 sequence: CATSSFRDLPPAAGEQYF. DNA for the CDR3: TGTGCCACCAGCAGCTTCCGGGACTTACCACCAGCCGCAGGCGAGCAGTACTTC.

This clonotype has just a few counts. The chain joins TRBV20-1 to TRBJ1-2; D unclear. The CDR3 has 12 residues. Germline V gives CDR1 DFQATT, CDR2 SNEGSKA (reference sequence). Between the trimmed V and J ends, which lost 3 bases and 6 bases, there was a span of 11 bases. DNA of the CDR3: TGCAGTGCTAGGCGAGGAATGGATGGCTACACCTTC. It yields the protein CSARRGMDGYTF.

The chain is built from TRBV11-2 and TRBJ1-1; no reliable D call. This CDR3 has 11 residues. The V and J ends lost 10 bases and 4 bases respectively, with 10 bases between them. CDR1 and CDR2 from the germline V gene are SGHAT and FQNNGV. The CDR3 sequence is CATQRTTEAFF. The CDR3 DNA sequence: TGTGCCACCCAGAGGACCACTGAAGCTTTCTTT. Filled out from reference TRBV11-2 and TRBJ1-1, the complete variable domain reads EAGVAQSPRYKIIEKRQSVAFWCNPISGHATLYWYQQILGQGPKLLIQFQNNGVVDDSQLPKDRFSAERLKGVDSTLKIQPAKLEDSAVYLCATQRTTEAFFGQGTRLTVV.